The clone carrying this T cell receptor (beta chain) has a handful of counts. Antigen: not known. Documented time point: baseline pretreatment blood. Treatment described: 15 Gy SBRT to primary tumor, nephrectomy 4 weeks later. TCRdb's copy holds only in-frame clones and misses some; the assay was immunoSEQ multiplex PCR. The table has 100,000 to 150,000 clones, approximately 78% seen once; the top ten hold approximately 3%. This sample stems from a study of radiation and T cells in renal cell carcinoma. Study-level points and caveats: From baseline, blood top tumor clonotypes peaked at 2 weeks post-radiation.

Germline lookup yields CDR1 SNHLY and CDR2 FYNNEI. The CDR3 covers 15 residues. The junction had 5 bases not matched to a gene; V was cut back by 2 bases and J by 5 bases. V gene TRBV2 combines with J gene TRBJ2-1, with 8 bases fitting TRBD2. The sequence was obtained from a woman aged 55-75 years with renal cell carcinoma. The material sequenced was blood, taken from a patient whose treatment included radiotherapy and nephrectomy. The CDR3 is CASSELGLAHNEQFF. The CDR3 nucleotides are TGTGCCAGCAGTGAACTCGGACTAGCCCACAATGAGCAGTTCTTC.